A single sample is the source of the 10 T cell receptor beta chains below, sequenced in a study of blood T cells in healthy people across ages. Then a second PCR, running roughly 7 to 11 cycles, was carried out with a sample-barcoded 5' primer and a J-beta primer mix. TCRdb itself ran the 5' RACE reads through MiXCR, one entry per CDR3 protein. The profile covers more than 600,000 distinct CDR3 sequences, with around 25% appearing a single time and under 9.5% taken by the ten largest. This sample was shared with a second study, whose subject was T cells of mothers and their children.

The specimen was blood. These receptors all stem from a boy younger than 18 in good health.

The chain combines TRBV5-4 with TRBJ2-2; maybe TRBD1 (6 bases). Germline values: CDR1 SGHNT, CDR2 YYREEE (reference sequence). This CDR3 contains 15 residues. V was cut by 3 bases and J by 0 bases, with 9 bases left in between. This CDR3 reads CASSSDSSNTGELFF. CDR3 nucleotide sequence: TGTGCCAGCAGCTCGGACAGTTCGAACACCGGGGAGCTGTTTTTT.

This clonotype has a count of ten or more. This chain links TRBV3-1 with TRBJ1-2; D gene uncertain. The CDR3 sequence is 13 residues long. V lost 4 bases and J lost 3, with 9 bases in between. Germline CDR1 is LGHDT and CDR2 is YNNKEL (reference sequence). This chain's CDR3 is CASSPQLDYGYTF. CDR3 sequence (DNA): TGTGCCAGCAGCCCCCAGTTGGACTATGGCTACACCTTC.

This clonotype came up many times. The J gene is TRBJ2-5, the V gene TRBV20-1; 9 nucleotides agree with TRBD2. Germline CDR1 DFQATT, CDR2 SNEGSKA (reference sequence). This CDR3 has 13 amino acids. The junction had 4 bases not matched to a gene; V was cut back by 5 bases and J by 3 bases. The chain's CDR3 is CSAYLAGEETQYF. The CDR3 nucleotides are TGCAGTGCTTACTTAGCGGGAGAAGAGACCCAGTACTTC.

This clonotype was seen a handful of times. J is TRBJ2-5 and V is TRBV29-1; 9 bases agree with TRBD1. Per the germline V gene, CDR1 is SQVTM and CDR2 is ANQGSEA. V lost 0 bases to trimming and J lost 5 bases; unmatched junction nucleotides: 10. CDR3 length: 16 residues. The DNA for the CDR3 is TGCAGCGTTGAAGATCAGGGGACAGGGCCGTTGGAGACCCAGTACTTC. Residues: CSVEDQGTGPLETQYF.

J is TRBJ2-6 and V is TRBV10-3, with D hard to call. V lost 8 bases to trimming and J lost 0 bases, with 14 bases between them. Germline V gene lookup returns CDR1 ENHRY and CDR2 SYGVKD. The CDR3 spans 16 residues. The CDR3 DNA reads as TGTGCCATCTCTCGTGGAGCGAGCTCTGGGGCCAACGTCCTGACTTTC. Translated, it gives CAISRGASSGANVLTF.

The genes are TRBV29-1 and TRBJ1-1, with unresolved D. V was clipped by 5 bases and J by 7 bases, with 5 bases between them. The CDR3 totals 9 residues. Germline loops: CDR1 SQVTM, CDR2 ANQGSEA. The CDR3 coding sequence is TGCAGCGTTAGAGGTGAAGCTTTCTTT. Translation: CSVRGEAFF. Supplemented by reference TRBV29-1 and TRBJ1-1, the full variable domain reads SAVISQKPSRDICQRGTSLTIQCQVDSQVTMMFWYRQQPGQSLTLIATANQGSEATYESGFVIDKFPISRPNLTFSTLTVSNMSPEDSSIYLCSVRGEAFFGQGTRLTVV.

This clonotype has just a few counts. An end of the junction does not agree with germline; a read error may underlie this. V and J are TRBV5-1 and TRBJ2-7; TRBD1 is a possible D gene (6 bases). The CDR3 length is 14 residues. The germline CDR1 and CDR2 sequences are SGHRS and YFSETQ. The CDR3 reads CASSADRLSYEQYF. CDR3 in DNA: TGTGCCAGCAGTGCTGACAGGCTTTCCTACGAGCAGTACTTC.

The chain recombines TRBV2 with TRBJ2-1; D is possibly TRBD1 (6 bases). The length of the CDR3 is 13 residues. The germline V and J ends were trimmed by 6 bases and 4 bases, with 10 bases remaining between them. Germline lookup yields CDR1 SNHLY and CDR2 FYNNEI. The CDR3 region is CASSGGQYNEQFF. The CDR3 nucleotides read TGTGCCAGCAGCGGAGGACAGTACAATGAGCAGTTCTTC. Drawing the rest from reference TRBV2 and TRBJ2-1, the complete variable domain is EPEVTQTPSHQVTQMGQEVILRCVPISNHLYFYWYRQILGQKVEFLVSFYNNEISEKSEIFDDQFSVERPDGSNFTLKIRSTKLEDSAMYFCASSGGQYNEQFFGPGTRLTVL.

This chain joins TRBV6-1 and TRBJ2-5; 10 bases line up with TRBD2. Germline CDR1 MNHNS, CDR2 SASEGT. V lost 1 base and J lost 2; bases outside the gene matches: 7. The CDR3 consists of 17 residues. The CDR3 loop is CASSEESGRAGQETQYF. DNA of the CDR3: TGTGCCAGCAGTGAAGAAAGCGGGAGGGCGGGTCAAGAGACCCAGTACTTC.

V usage is TRBV20-1 and J usage is TRBJ2-5; 8 bases are shared with TRBD2. The assigned J gene may be wrong: the sequence end matches TRBJ2-1 better. The CDR3 is 13 amino acids. Per the germline V gene, CDR1 is DFQATT and CDR2 is SNEGSKA (reference sequence). CDR3 nucleotides: TGCAGTGCTAGAGCTGGGACTAGGAGTGAGCAGTTCTTC. Encoded protein: CSARAGTRSEQFF.